This TCR beta chain was documented in a study of blood T cell repertoires in COVID-19. Across the whole study: From T cells, B-cell-depleted T cells, or PBMCs came the material, which was cDNA or gDNA.

The CDR3 loop spans 16 amino acids. Source study methods: Amplified reference gene primers provided the basis for estimating nucleated cell counts. Here immunoSEQ multiplex PCR was the method, and the copy in TCRdb shows in-frame clones only, minus some. V, J and clone size reflect that table, while D and trimming were determined from the DNA. The data show about 150,000 clones, around 90% seen once. The cohort comprised adults aged about 18 to 90 years residing in around 25 US areas. The source is a middle-aged woman who had been exposed to COVID-19. The chain joins TRBV21-1 to TRBJ2-7; the table's D gene call, TRBD1, was not cross checked with the DNA. TRBV21-1 is classified as a pseudogene. The specimen was PBMCs or T cells enriched from blood (not recorded which). CDR3 amino acids: CASSTCPGTGIYEQYF. DNA of the CDR3: TGTGCCAGCAGCACCTGTCCCGGGACAGGGATCTACGAGCAGTACTTC.